The 6 T cell receptor beta chains below come from one sample, sequenced in a study of blood T cell repertoires in COVID-19. Using immunoSEQ multiplex PCR, the repertoire was profiled, and TCRdb retains in-frame clones only, with some absent. This table has 120,000 or so clones, roughly 80% appearing once. Sequenced: peripheral blood. These receptors were obtained from a human donor in a cohort sampled during active COVID-19.

The V and J genes are TRBV7-2 and TRBJ1-2; no definite D call. The CDR3 extends over 14 amino acids. Looked up from germline, CDR1 is SGHTA and CDR2 is FQGNSA. Trimming left V 1 base short and J 6 bases short, with 12 bases between. As DNA, the CDR3 is TGTGCCAGCAGCTTAGGGCTTTCGGGGAATGGCTACACCTTC. Encoded protein: CASSLGLSGNGYTF.

The chain combines TRBV4-2 with TRBJ2-1; TRBD2 matches at 11 bases. The junction had 2 bases not matched to a gene; V was cut back by 2 bases and J by 2 bases. The CDR3 covers 16 residues. From germline, CDR1 is LGHNA and CDR2 YNFKEQ. CDR3 in amino acids: CASSQTTSGTYNEQFF. The CDR3 DNA follows: TGTGCCAGCAGCCAAACGACTAGCGGGACCTACAATGAGCAGTTCTTC.

V usage is TRBV5-4 and J usage is TRBJ2-1; D not resolved. Trimming cost V 1 base and J 7 bases, with 6 bases left between them. The CDR3 runs 12 residues. Per the germline V gene, CDR1 is SGHNT and CDR2 is YYREEE (reference sequence). CDR3 amino acids: CASSLPGNEQFF. CDR3 DNA sequence: TGTGCCAGCAGCTTGCCCGGGAATGAGCAGTTCTTC. Full variable domain (rest looked up from reference TRBV5-4 and TRBJ2-1): ETGVTQSPTHLIKTRGQQVTLRCSSQSGHNTVSWYQQALGQGPQFIFQYYREEENGRGNFPPRFSGLQFPNYSSELNVNALELDDSALYLCASSLPGNEQFFGPGTRLTVL.

The genes are TRBV7-2 and TRBJ2-3, with TRBD2 matching over 9 bases. The CDR3 is 15 amino acids. V lost 7 bases, J lost 3 bases, and 8 bases stayed unmatched. Germline V CDR1 and CDR2: SGHTA, FQGNSA. The chain's CDR3 is CASMGRREGTDTQYF. The CDR3 DNA follows: TGTGCCAGCATGGGTCGGCGGGAGGGAACAGATACGCAGTATTTT.

The chain has TRBV4-1 and TRBJ2-1; 12 bases agree with TRBD2. The germline V gene has CDR1 MGHRA and CDR2 YSYEKL. CDR3 size: 19 residues. With 1 base clipped from V and 2 bases from J, the junction kept 9 bases outside the gene matches. CDR3 loop: CASSQALAGGLSPYNEQFF. Here the CDR3 DNA reads TGCGCCAGCAGCCAAGCGCTAGCGGGGGGGCTTTCCCCCTACAATGAGCAGTTCTTC.

V and J are TRBV18 and TRBJ2-1; the match to TRBD2 covers 8 bases. This CDR3 has 14 residues. CDR1 is KGHSH, CDR2 LQKENI, per germline. Trimming cost V 6 bases and J 4 bases; bases outside gene matches: 5. The CDR3 region is CASSSGVMYNEQFF. In nucleotides, the CDR3 is TGTGCCAGCTCTAGCGGGGTAATGTACAATGAGCAGTTCTTC.